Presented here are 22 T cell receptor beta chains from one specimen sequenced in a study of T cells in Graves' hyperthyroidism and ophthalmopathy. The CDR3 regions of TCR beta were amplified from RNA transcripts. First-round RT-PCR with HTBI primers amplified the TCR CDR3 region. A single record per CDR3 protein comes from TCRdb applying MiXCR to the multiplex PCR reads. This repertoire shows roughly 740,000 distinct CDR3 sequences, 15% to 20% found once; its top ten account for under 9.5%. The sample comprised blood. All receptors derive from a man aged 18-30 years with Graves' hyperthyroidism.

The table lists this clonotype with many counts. This chain's CDR3 is CASSLWWTSGRVANTGELFF. In DNA form, the CDR3 reads TGTGCCAGCAGTTTATGGTGGACTAGCGGGAGGGTCGCGAACACCGGGGAGCTGTTTTTT. The V call is TRBV28, the J call TRBJ2-2; 15 bases line up with TRBD2. V shed 0 bases and J 0 bases; nucleotides not matched to a gene: 5. The germline CDR1 and CDR2 sequences are MDHEN and SYDVKM. The CDR3 runs to 20 residues.

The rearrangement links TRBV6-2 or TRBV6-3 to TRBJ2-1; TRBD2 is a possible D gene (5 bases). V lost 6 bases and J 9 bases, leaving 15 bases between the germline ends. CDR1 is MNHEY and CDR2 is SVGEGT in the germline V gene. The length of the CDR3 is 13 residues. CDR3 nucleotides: TGTGCCAGCAGCGTTACTAGTTTCGGTGAGCAGTTCTTC. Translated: CASSVTSFGEQFF.

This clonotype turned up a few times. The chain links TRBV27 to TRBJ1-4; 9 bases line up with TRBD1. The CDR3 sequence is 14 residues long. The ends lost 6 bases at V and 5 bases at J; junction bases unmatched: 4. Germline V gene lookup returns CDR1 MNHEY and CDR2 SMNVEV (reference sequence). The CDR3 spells CASRTGGWNEKLFF. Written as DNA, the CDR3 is TGTGCCAGCAGGACAGGGGGTTGGAATGAAAAACTGTTTTTT.

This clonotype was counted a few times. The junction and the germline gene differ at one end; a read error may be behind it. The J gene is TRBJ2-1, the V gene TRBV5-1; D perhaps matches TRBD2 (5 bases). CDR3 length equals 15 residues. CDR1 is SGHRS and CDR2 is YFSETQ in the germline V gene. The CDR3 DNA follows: TGTGCCAGCAGTTTAGTAGCGTCATCCTACAATGAGCAGTTCTTC. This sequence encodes CASSLVASSYNEQFF.

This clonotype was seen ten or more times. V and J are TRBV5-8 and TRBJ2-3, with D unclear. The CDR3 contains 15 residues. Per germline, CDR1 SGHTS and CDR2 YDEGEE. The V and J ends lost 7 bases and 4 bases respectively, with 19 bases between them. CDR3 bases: TGTGCCAGCCGCCCGGGTCAGATAGCCCCAGATACGCAGTATTTT. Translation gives CASRPGQIAPDTQYF.

CDR3 sequence reads: CSVEESSYEQYF. The CDR3 bases are TGCAGCGTTGAGGAGAGCTCCTACGAGCAGTACTTC. The rearrangement uses TRBV29-1 and TRBJ2-7, with D unresolved. V was shortened by 3 bases and J by 0 bases, with 6 bases between the two germline ends. The CDR3 spans 12 residues. Germline CDR1 SQVTM, CDR2 ANQGSEA.

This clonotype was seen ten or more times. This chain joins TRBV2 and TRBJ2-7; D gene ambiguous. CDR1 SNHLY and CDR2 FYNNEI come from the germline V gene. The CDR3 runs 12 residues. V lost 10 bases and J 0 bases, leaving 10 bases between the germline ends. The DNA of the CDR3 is TGTGCCACCAGCCGGCGCTCCTACGAGCAGTACTTC. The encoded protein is CATSRRSYEQYF.

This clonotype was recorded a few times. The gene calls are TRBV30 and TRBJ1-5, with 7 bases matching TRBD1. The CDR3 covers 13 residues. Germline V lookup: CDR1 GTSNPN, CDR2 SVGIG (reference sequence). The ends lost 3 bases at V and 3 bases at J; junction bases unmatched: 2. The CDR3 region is CAWRGGDNQPQHF. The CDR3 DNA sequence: TGTGCCTGGAGAGGGGGCGACAATCAGCCCCAGCATTTT.

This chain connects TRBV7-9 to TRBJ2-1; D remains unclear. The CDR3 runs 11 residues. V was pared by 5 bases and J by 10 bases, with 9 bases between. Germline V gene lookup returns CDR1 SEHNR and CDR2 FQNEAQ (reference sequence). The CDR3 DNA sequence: TGTGCCAGCAGCGCCCCATGGGAGCAGTTCTTC. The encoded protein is CASSAPWEQFF.

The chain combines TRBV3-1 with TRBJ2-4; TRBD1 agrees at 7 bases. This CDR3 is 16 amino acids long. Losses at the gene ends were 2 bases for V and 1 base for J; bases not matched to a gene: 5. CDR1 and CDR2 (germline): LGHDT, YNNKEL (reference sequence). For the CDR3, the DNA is TGTGCCAGCAGCCAATCAGGGGGTAGGGCCAAAAACATTCAGTACTTC. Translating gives CASSQSGGRAKNIQYF.

The CDR3 DNA sequence: TGTGCCAGCAGCCTTCGACCATACCCCCAGCATTTT. Its protein product is CASSLRPYPQHF. This rearrangement joins TRBV7-2 to TRBJ1-5; unclear D gene. The V end lost 5 bases, the J end lost 10 bases, and 12 bases lay between the germline ends. The CDR3 loop spans 12 amino acids. CDR1 is SGHTA, CDR2 FQGNSA, per germline. The variable domain in full, completed from reference TRBV7-2 and TRBJ1-5, reads GAGVSQSPSNKVTEKGKDVELRCDPISGHTALYWYRQSLGQGLEFLIYFQGNSAPDKSGLPSDRFSAERTGGSVSTLTIQRTQQEDSAVYLCASSLRPYPQHFGDGTRLSIL.

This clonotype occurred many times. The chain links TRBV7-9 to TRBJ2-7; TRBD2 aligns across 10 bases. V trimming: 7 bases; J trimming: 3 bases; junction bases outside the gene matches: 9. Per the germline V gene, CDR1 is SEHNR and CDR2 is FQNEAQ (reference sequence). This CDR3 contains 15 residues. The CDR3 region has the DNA TGTGCCAGCACGAGGTTCCTAGCGGGGGACTACGAGCAGTACTTC. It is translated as CASTRFLAGDYEQYF.

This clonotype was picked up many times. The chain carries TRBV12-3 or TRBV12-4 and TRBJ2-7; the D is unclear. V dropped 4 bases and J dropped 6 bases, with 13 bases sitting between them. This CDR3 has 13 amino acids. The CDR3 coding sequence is TGTGCCAGCAGTTGGTCAAGAGGTTCCGAGCAGTACTTC. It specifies CASSWSRGSEQYF.

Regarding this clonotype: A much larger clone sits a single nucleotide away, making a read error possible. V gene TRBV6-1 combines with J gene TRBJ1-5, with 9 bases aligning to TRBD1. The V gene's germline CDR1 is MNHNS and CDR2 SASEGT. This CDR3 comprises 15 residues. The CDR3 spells CAGSEVGTGHQPQHF. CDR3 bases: TGTGCCGGCAGTGAAGTAGGGACAGGGCACCAGCCCCAGCATTTT.

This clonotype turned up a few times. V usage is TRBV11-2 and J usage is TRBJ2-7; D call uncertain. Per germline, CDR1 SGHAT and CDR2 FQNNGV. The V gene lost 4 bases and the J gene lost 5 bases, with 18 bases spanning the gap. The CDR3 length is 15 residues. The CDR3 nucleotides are TGTGCCAGCAGCTCCACTTCGACTCGATTCCACGAGCAGTACTTC. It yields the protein CASSSTSTRFHEQYF.

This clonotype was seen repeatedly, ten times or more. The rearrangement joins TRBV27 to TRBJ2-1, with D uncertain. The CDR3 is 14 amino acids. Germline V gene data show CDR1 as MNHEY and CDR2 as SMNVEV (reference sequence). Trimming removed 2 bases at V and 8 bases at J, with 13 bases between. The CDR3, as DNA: TGTGCCAGCAGTTTAAGTACCCGCGAAGATGAGCAGTTCTTC. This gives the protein CASSLSTREDEQFF.

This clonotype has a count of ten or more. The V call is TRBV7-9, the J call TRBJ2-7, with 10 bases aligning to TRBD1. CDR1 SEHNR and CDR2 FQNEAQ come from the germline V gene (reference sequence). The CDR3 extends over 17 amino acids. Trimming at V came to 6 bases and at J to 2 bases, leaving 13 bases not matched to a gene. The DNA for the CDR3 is TGTGCCAGCAGTTTGGACGCCGGGACAGGGGCGACCTACGAGCAGTACTTC. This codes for CASSLDAGTGATYEQYF.

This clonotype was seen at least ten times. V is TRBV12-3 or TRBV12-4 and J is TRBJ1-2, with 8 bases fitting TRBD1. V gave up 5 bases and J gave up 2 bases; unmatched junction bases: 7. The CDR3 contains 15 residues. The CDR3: CASSPLDRDNYGYTF. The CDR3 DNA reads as TGTGCCAGCAGTCCCCTGGACAGGGACAACTATGGCTACACCTTC.

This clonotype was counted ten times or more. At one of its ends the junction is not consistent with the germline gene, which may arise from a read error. The CDR3 bases are TGTGCCAGCAGCTTCGCGGAAGTCCGAAAATTAGACTTC. Protein product: CASSFAEVRKLDF. The chain uses TRBV7-9 and TRBJ2-5; D unresolved. Germline values: CDR1 SEHNR, CDR2 FQNEAQ (reference sequence). The CDR3 is 13 amino acids.

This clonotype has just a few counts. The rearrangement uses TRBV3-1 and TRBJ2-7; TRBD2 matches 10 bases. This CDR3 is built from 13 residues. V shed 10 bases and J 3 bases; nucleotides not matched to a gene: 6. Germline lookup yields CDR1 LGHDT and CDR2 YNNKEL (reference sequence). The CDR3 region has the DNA TGTGCCACCGCCCCTAGCGGGGGCTACGAGCAGTACTTC. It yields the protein CATAPSGGYEQYF.

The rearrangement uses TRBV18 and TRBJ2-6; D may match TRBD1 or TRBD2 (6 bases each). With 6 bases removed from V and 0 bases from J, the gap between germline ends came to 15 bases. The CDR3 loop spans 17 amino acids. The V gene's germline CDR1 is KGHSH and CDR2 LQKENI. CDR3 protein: CASSRGTPSSGANVLTF. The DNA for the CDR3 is TGTGCCAGCTCCCGGGGGACACCGAGCTCTGGGGCCAACGTCCTGACTTTC.

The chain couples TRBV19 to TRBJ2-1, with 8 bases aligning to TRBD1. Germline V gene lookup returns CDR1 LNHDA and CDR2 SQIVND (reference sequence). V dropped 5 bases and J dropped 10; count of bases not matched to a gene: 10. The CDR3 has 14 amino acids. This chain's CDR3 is CASSSGQVNWEQFF. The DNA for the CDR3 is TGTGCCAGTAGTTCGGGACAGGTGAATTGGGAGCAGTTCTTC.